This T cell receptor (beta chain) stems from a study of T cell repertoires in cytomegalovirus infection. Germline CDR1 is MNHNY and CDR2 is SVGAGI (reference sequence). The CDR3 is made up of 14 amino acids. V was pared by 2 bases and J by 10 bases, with 8 bases of the junction left unmatched. TCRdb fed the reads into MiXCR, producing one record per CDR3 protein. The sample includes 250,000 or so distinct CDR3 sequences, about a sixth of them seen just once. The clonotype comes from a human donor in good health (CMV status not recorded). Some clones in this sample may be carry-over from other donors' samples. The chain carries TRBV6-6 and TRBJ2-1; 7 bases are shared with TRBD2. Sequenced material: CD8+ T cells from PBMCs. The CDR3 sequence is CASSYTGGYREQFF. Here the CDR3 DNA reads TGTGCCAGCAGTTACACCGGGGGGTATAGGGAGCAGTTCTTC.